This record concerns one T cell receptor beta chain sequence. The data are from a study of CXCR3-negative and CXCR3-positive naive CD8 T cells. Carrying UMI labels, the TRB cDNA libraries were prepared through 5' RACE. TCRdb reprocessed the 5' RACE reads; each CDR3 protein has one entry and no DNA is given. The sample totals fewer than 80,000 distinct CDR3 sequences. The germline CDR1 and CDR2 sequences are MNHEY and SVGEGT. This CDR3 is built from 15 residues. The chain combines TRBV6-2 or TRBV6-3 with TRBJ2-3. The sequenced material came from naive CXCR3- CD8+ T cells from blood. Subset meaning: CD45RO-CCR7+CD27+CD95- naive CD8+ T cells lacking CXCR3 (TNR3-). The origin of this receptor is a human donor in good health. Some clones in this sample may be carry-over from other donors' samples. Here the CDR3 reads CASSYIRGGTDTQYF.